The text below deals with one TCR beta chain. Here immunoSEQ multiplex PCR was the method, and the copy in TCRdb shows in-frame clones only, minus some. The table has some 300,000 clones, around nine tenths seen once; the top ten hold 2.5% to 3.5%. The data were taken from a study of blood T cell repertoires in COVID-19. Study members were between roughly 18 and 89 years old and lived in 24 US regions. Each participant's cohort was designated according to participant-reported clinical history. A PCR-confirmed or clinician-diagnosed COVID-19 case had contacted exposed participants within 2 weeks of entry. The V gene's germline CDR1 is SGHRS and CDR2 YFSETQ. The CDR3 spans 14 residues. Trimming removed 1 base at V and 4 bases at J, with 6 bases between.

V is TRBV5-1 and J is TRBJ1-6; D ambiguous. The sequenced sample was PBMCs or T cells enriched from blood (not recorded which). The source is a woman in her 50s who had been exposed to COVID-19. The CDR3 nucleotides are TGCGCCAGCAGCTTGACGGGATATAATTCACCCCTCCACTTT. It encodes CASSLTGYNSPLHF. The full variable domain, completed using reference TRBV5-1 and TRBJ1-6, is KAGVTQTPRYLIKTRGQQVTLSCSPISGHRSVSWYQQTPGQGLQFLFEYFSETQRNKGNFPGRFSGRQFSNSRSEMNVSTLELGDSALYLCASSLTGYNSPLHFGNGTRLTVT.